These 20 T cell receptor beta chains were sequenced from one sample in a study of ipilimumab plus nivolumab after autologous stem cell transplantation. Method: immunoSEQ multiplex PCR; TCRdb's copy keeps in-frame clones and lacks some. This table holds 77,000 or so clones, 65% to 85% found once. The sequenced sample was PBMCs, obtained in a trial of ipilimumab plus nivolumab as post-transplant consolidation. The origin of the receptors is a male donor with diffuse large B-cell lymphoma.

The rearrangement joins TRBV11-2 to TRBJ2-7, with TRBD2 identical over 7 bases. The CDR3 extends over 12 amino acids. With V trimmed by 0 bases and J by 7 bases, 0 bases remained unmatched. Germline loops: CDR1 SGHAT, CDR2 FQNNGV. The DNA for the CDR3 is TGTGCCAGCAGCTTAGAGCGGGGGGAGCAGTACTTC. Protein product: CASSLERGEQYF.

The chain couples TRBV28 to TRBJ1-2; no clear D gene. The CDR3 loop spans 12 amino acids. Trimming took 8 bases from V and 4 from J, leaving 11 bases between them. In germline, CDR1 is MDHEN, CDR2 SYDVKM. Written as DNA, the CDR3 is TGTGCCAGCGGGCCGAGGGTCTATGGCTACACCTTC. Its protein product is CASGPRVYGYTF.

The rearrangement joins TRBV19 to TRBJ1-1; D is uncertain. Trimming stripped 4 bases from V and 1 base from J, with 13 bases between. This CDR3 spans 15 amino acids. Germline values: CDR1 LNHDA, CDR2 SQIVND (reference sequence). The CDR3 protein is CASSRRTQGNTEAFF. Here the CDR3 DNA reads TGTGCCAGTAGTAGACGGACCCAAGGGAACACTGAAGCTTTCTTT.

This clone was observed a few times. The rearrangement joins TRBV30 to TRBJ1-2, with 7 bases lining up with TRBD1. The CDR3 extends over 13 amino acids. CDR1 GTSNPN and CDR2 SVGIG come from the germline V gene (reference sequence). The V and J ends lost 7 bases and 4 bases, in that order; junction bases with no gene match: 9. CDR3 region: CAFGRDRPYGYTF. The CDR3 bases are TGTGCCTTCGGCCGGGACAGACCCTATGGCTACACCTTC.

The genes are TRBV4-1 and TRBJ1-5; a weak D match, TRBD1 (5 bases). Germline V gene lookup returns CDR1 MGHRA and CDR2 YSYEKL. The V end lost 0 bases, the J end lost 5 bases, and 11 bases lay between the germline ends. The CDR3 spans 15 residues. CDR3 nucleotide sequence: TGCGCCAGCAGCCAAGAACGGGCGGGGGATCAGCCCCAGCATTTT. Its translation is CASSQERAGDQPQHF.

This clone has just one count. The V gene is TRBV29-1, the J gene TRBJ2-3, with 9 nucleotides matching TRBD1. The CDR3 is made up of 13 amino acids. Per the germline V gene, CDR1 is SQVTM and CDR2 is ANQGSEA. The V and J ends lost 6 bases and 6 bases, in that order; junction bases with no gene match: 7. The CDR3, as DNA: TGCAGCGTCAACAGGGGGCGCGGGGATACGCAGTATTTT. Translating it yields CSVNRGRGDTQYF.

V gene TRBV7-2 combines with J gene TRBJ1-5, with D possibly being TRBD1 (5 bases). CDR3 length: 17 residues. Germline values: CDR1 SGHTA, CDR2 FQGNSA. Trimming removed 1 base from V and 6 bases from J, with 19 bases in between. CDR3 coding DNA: TGTGCCAGCAGCTTAGGGTCCCTCGGAGGGGACGGTCAGCCCCAGCATTTT. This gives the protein CASSLGSLGGDGQPQHF.

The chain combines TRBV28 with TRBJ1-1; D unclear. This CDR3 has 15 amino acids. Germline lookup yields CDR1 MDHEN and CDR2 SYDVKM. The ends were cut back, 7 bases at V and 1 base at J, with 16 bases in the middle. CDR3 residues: CASNGPGLPNTEAFF. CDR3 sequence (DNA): TGTGCCAGCAATGGTCCCGGACTGCCGAACACTGAAGCTTTCTTT.

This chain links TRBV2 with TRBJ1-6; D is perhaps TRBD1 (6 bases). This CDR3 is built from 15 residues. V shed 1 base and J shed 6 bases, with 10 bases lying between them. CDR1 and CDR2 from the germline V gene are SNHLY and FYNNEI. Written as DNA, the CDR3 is TGTGCCAGCAGTGAAGGGGGGCTGCGTAATTCACCCCTCCACTTT. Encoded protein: CASSEGGLRNSPLHF.

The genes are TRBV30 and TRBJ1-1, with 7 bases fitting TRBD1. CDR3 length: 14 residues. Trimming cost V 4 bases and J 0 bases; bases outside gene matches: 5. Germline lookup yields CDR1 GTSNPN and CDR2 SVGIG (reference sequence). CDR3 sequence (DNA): TGTGCCTGGAATCTCGGACAGGTGAACACTGAAGCTTTCTTT. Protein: CAWNLGQVNTEAFF.

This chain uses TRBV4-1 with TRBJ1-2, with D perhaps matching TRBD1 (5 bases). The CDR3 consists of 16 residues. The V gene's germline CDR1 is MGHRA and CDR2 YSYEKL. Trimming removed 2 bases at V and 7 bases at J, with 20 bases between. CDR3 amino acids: CASSQLWRQGVGGYTF. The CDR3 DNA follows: TGCGCCAGCAGCCAACTCTGGCGGCAGGGTGTCGGTGGCTACACCTTC.

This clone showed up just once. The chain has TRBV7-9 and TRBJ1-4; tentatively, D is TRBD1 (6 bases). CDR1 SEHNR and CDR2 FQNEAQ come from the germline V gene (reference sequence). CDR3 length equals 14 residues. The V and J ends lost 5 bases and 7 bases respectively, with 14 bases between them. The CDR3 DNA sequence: TGTGCCAGCAGCCCATCAGGGGTGGGTGAAAAACTGTTTTTT. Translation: CASSPSGVGEKLFF.

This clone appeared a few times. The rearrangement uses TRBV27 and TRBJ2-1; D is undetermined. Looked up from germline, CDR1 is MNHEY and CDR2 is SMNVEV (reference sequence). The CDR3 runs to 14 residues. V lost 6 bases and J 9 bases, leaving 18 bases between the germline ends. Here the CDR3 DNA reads TGTGCCAGCAGCCTGGACCCACTGTGGGGTGAGCAGTTCTTC. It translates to CASSLDPLWGEQFF.

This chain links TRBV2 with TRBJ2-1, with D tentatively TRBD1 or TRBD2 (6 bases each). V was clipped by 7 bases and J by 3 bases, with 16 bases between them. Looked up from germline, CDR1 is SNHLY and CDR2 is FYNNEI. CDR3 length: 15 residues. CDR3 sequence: CASKEGQGFYNEQFF. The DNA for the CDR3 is TGTGCCAGCAAGGAGGGGCAGGGGTTCTACAATGAGCAGTTCTTC.

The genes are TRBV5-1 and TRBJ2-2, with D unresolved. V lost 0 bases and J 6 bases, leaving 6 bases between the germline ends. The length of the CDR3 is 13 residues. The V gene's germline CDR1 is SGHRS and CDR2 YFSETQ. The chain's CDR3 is CASSLVISGELFF. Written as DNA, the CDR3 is TGCGCCAGCAGCTTGGTAATTTCCGGGGAGCTGTTTTTT.

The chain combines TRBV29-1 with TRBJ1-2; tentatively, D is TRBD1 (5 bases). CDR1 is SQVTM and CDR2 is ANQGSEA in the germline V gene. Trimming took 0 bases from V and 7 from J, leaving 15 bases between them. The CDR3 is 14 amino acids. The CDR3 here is CSVEEPTAPSGYTF. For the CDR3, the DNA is TGCAGCGTTGAAGAACCGACAGCCCCGAGTGGCTACACCTTC. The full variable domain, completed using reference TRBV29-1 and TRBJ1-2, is SAVISQKPSRDICQRGTSLTIQCQVDSQVTMMFWYRQQPGQSLTLIATANQGSEATYESGFVIDKFPISRPNLTFSTLTVSNMSPEDSSIYLCSVEEPTAPSGYTFGSGTRLTVV.

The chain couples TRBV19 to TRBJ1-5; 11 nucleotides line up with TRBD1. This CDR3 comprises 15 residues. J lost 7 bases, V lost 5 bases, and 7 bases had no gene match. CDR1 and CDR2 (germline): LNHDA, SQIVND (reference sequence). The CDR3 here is CASSVGQGAGQPQHF. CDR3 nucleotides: TGTGCCAGTAGTGTCGGACAGGGGGCCGGGCAGCCCCAGCATTTT. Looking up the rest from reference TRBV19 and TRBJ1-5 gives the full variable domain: DGGITQSPKYLFRKEGQNVTLSCEQNLNHDAMYWYRQDPGQGLRLIYYSQIVNDFQKGDIAEGYSVSREKKESFPLTVTSAQKNPTAFYLCASSVGQGAGQPQHFGDGTRLSIL.

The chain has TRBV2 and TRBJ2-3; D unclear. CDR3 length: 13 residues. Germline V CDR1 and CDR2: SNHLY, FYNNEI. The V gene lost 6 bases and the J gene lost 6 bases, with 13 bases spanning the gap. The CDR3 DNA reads TGTGCCAGCAGCCCTGGACCAGTTGATACGCAGTATTTT. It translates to CASSPGPVDTQYF.

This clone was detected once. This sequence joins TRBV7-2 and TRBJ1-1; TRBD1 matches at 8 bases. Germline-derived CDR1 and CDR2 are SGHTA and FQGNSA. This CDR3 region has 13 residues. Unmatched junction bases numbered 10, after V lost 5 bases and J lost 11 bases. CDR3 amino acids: CASSAGTGLRAFF. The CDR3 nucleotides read TGTGCCAGCAGCGCAGGGACAGGCCTACGTGCTTTCTTT.

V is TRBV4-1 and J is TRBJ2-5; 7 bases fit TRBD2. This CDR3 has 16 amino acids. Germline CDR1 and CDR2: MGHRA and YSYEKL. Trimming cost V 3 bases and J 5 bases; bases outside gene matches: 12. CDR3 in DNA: TGCGCCAGCAGCCAGGGGGGGGATTTAAGTTGGGAGACCCAGTACTTC. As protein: CASSQGGDLSWETQYF.